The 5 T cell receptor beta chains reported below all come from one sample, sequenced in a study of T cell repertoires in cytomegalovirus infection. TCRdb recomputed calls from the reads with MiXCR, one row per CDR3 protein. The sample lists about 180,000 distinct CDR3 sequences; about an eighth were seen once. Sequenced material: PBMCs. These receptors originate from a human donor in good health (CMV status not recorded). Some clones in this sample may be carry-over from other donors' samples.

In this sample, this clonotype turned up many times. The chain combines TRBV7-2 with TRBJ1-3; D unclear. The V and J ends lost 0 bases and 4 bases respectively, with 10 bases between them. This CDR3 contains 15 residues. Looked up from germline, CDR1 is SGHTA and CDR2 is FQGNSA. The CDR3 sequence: CASSLAPNLGNTIYF. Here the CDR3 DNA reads TGTGCCAGCAGCTTAGCCCCGAACCTCGGAAACACCATATATTTT.

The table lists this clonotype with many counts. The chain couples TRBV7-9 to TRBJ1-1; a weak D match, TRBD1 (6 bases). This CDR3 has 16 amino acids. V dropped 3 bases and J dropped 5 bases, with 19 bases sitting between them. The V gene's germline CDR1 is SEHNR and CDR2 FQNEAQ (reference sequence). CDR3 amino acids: CASSFLRAQGRTEAFF. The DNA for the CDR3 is TGTGCCAGCAGCTTTCTCAGGGCACAGGGACGTACTGAAGCTTTCTTT.

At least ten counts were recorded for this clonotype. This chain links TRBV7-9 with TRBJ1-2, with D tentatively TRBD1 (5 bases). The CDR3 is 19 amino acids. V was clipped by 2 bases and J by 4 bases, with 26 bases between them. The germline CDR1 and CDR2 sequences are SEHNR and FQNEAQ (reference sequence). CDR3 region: CASSLQGDDGDGIRYGYTF. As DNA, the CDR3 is TGTGCCAGCAGCTTACAAGGGGACGATGGGGACGGTATACGCTATGGCTACACCTTC.

The CDR3: CASSPRTGKTEQYF. As DNA, the CDR3 is TGTGCCAGCAGCCCCCGGACAGGGAAAACCGAGCAGTACTTC. The chain combines TRBV7-4 with TRBJ2-7; TRBD1 aligns across 8 bases. CDR3 length: 14 residues. Germline lookup yields CDR1 SGHVT and CDR2 SQSDAQ. J was trimmed by 6 bases and V by 5 bases; bases with no gene match: 9.

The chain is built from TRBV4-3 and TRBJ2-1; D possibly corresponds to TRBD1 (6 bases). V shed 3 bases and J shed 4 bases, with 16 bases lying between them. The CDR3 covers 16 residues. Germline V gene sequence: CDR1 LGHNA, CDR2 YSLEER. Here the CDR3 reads CASSQILTTGYNEQFF. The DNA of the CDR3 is TGCGCCAGCAGCCAGATCCTTACGACAGGATACAATGAGCAGTTCTTC.